These 21 T cell receptor beta chains were all obtained from the same sample, sequenced in a study of regulatory T cells in long-lasting Graves disease. CDR3-region Arm-PCR and iRepertoire HTBI primers produced the TCR beta libraries. In TCRdb, the multiplex PCR reads were re-called with MiXCR into one record per CDR3 protein. This repertoire shows 530,000 or so distinct CDR3 sequences, 15% to 20% found once; its top ten account for around 12%. Time point specified: newly diagnosed GD, antithyroid drugs for less than 3 months. The authors made the TCR library using RNA they extracted from PBMCs. The same sample was also used in a study of T cells in Graves' hyperthyroidism and ophthalmopathy.

This material consisted of peripheral blood mononuclear cells (PBMCs), taken at new diagnosis, from a patient treated with antithyroid drugs. These receptor sequences come from a young man with Graves disease.

This clonotype has a count of ten or more. The chain recombines TRBV28 with TRBJ1-4, with 9 bases matching TRBD1. In germline, CDR1 is MDHEN, CDR2 SYDVKM. The CDR3 has 12 residues. V shed 7 bases, J shed 11 bases, and the junction held 5 bases outside the gene matches. CDR3 protein: CASTPGQGKLFF. CDR3 in DNA: TGTGCCAGCACCCCTGGACAGGGGAAACTGTTTTTT.

This clonotype was detected a few times. V and J are TRBV3-1 and TRBJ1-6; tentatively, D is TRBD1 (6 bases). The germline CDR1 and CDR2 sequences are LGHDT and YNNKEL (reference sequence). V was pared by 7 bases and J by 9 bases, with 19 bases between. The CDR3 is 15 amino acids. The CDR3 DNA reads TGTGCCAGCACGTCCCGGGGCAGGGGAGGTTCACCCCTCCACTTT. This encodes CASTSRGRGGSPLHF.

Many counts were recorded for this clonotype. The V call is TRBV20-1, the J call TRBJ2-1; 8 positions match TRBD1. Germline CDR1 and CDR2: DFQATT and SNEGSKA (reference sequence). Unmatched junction bases numbered 8, after V lost 1 base and J lost 6 bases. The length of the CDR3 is 15 residues. CDR3 residues: CSARAGQGFGNEQFF. In nucleotides, the CDR3 is TGCAGTGCTAGAGCCGGACAGGGTTTCGGCAATGAGCAGTTCTTC.

This clonotype was seen at least ten times. The chain couples TRBV20-1 to TRBJ2-3; D unclear. This CDR3 contains 13 residues. Per the germline V gene, CDR1 is DFQATT and CDR2 is SNEGSKA (reference sequence). The V end lost 5 bases, the J end lost 4 bases, and 13 bases lay between the germline ends. The DNA for the CDR3 is TGCAGTGCTCATCCCCCTTCGCCAGATACGCAGTATTTT. This encodes CSAHPPSPDTQYF.

The chain recombines TRBV20-1 with TRBJ2-7; 12 bases fit TRBD2. This CDR3 contains 13 residues. J was trimmed by 5 bases and V by 1 base; bases with no gene match: 0. Germline V gives CDR1 DFQATT, CDR2 SNEGSKA (reference sequence). The DNA for the CDR3 is TGCAGTGCTAGAGGGACTAGCGGGAACGAGCAGTACTTC. Its translation: CSARGTSGNEQYF.

This chain joins TRBV7-9 and TRBJ2-5; 8 nucleotides agree with TRBD1. The CDR3 consists of 16 residues. CDR1 and CDR2 (germline): SEHNR, FQNEAQ (reference sequence). The V gene end was trimmed by 5 bases and the J gene end by 2 bases; junction bases not matched to a gene: 10. Here the CDR3 DNA reads TGTGCCAGCAGCCCGTCCGGCACAGGGGGGCAAGAGACCCAGTACTTC. Protein: CASSPSGTGGQETQYF.

Concerning this clonotype: One end of the junction does not line up with germline, which may come from a read error. The V and J genes are TRBV5-6 and TRBJ1-1; 9 positions match TRBD1. Germline lookup yields CDR1 SGHDT and CDR2 YYEEEE. This CDR3 is 13 amino acids long. The CDR3 sequence is CASSRATGGGAFF. The CDR3 bases are TGCGCCAGCAGCCGAGCGACAGGGGGGGGAGCTTTCTTT.

This clonotype was picked up many times. This rearrangement joins TRBV27 to TRBJ2-7, with D possibly being TRBD1 or TRBD2 (5 bases each). CDR3 length equals 13 residues. V lost 10 bases and J 0 bases, leaving 13 bases between the germline ends. Per germline, CDR1 MNHEY and CDR2 SMNVEV (reference sequence). The CDR3 coding sequence is TGTGCCACCAGGCGTGGGGGCTCCTACGAGCAGTACTTC. Protein product: CATRRGGSYEQYF.

J is TRBJ1-1 and V is TRBV5-1; 9 bases map to TRBD1. The ends lost 1 base at V and 4 bases at J; junction bases unmatched: 23. The CDR3 runs 21 residues. The germline V gene encodes CDR1 SGHRS and CDR2 YFSETQ. The CDR3 nucleotides read TGCGCCAGCAGCTTGTTGGGCTTTTCGGCACAGGGGGCGCTTGGTGGCACTGAAGCTTTCTTT. This sequence encodes CASSLLGFSAQGALGGTEAFF.

This chain links TRBV4-1 with TRBJ2-7, with D unclear. This CDR3 has 15 residues. CDR1 and CDR2 (germline): MGHRA, YSYEKL. V was shortened by 0 bases and J by 2 bases, with 11 bases between the two germline ends. CDR3 DNA sequence: TGCGCCAGCAGCCAAGATGAGGCAGATCCCTACGAGCAGTACTTC. Encoded protein: CASSQDEADPYEQYF.

This clonotype was counted ten times or more. The V and J genes are TRBV6-1 and TRBJ2-7; D gene unclear. The germline V and J ends were trimmed by 5 bases and 2 bases, with 10 bases remaining between them. The CDR3 totals 13 residues. CDR1 is MNHNS and CDR2 is SASEGT in the germline V gene. CDR3: CASSPLPAYEQYF. The CDR3 DNA follows: TGTGCCAGCAGTCCCCTCCCGGCCTACGAGCAGTACTTC.

Here the CDR3 reads CASSKYRAQGMTSNQPQHF. CDR3 DNA sequence: TGTGCCAGCAGCAAATACCGGGCCCAAGGTATGACGAGCAATCAGCCCCAGCATTTT. J is TRBJ1-5 and V is TRBV28; D is uncertain. Trimming stripped 6 bases from V and 1 base from J, with 25 bases between. The V gene's germline CDR1 is MDHEN and CDR2 SYDVKM. This CDR3 has 19 residues. Full variable domain (missing parts from reference TRBV28 and TRBJ1-5): DVKVTQSSRYLVKRTGEKVFLECVQDMDHENMFWYRQDPGLGLRLIYFSYDVKMKEKGDIPEGYSVSREKKERFSLILESASTNQTSMYLCASSKYRAQGMTSNQPQHFGDGTRLSIL.

Only a few counts were recorded for this clonotype. The chain is built from TRBV5-6 and TRBJ1-2, with D possibly matching TRBD1 (5 bases). V lost 0 bases and J 4 bases, leaving 10 bases between the germline ends. CDR3 length: 14 amino acids. Germline CDR1 is SGHDT and CDR2 is YYEEEE. The CDR3: CASSLAWQGYGYTF. The CDR3 bases are TGTGCCAGCAGCTTGGCCTGGCAGGGCTATGGCTACACCTTC. Supplemented by reference TRBV5-6 and TRBJ1-2, the full variable domain reads DAGVTQSPTHLIKTRGQQVTLRCSPKSGHDTVSWYQQALGQGPQFIFQYYEEEERQRGNFPDRFSGHQFPNYSSELNVNALLLGDSALYLCASSLAWQGYGYTFGSGTRLTVV.

The chain employs TRBV10-3 and TRBJ1-4; D unresolved. Germline CDR1 and CDR2: ENHRY and SYGVKD. This CDR3 contains 15 residues. V lost 0 bases, J lost 5 bases, and 10 bases lay in between. The CDR3 protein is CAISESMGFNEKLFF. The CDR3 region has the DNA TGTGCCATCAGTGAGTCGATGGGCTTCAATGAAAAACTGTTTTTT.

The chain employs TRBV9 and TRBJ2-3; 9 bases align to TRBD2. The CDR3 has 16 amino acids. Germline V gene lookup returns CDR1 SGDLS and CDR2 YYNGEE. V lost 4 bases, J lost 2 bases, and 8 bases stayed unmatched. The CDR3 coding sequence is TGTGCCAGCAGCCCGCTAGCGGGACCCCCCACAGATACGCAGTATTTT. It yields the protein CASSPLAGPPTDTQYF. The full variable domain, rest sourced from reference TRBV9 and TRBJ2-3, is DSGVTQTPKHLITATGQRVTLRCSPRSGDLSVYWYQQSLDQGLQFLIQYYNGEERAKGNILERFSAQQFPDLHSELNLSSLELGDSALYFCASSPLAGPPTDTQYFGPGTRLTVL.

This clonotype was counted at least ten times. The rearrangement uses TRBV28 and TRBJ2-1, with 10 bases aligning to TRBD1. Unmatched junction bases numbered 6, after V lost 5 bases and J lost 5 bases. Germline values: CDR1 MDHEN, CDR2 SYDVKM. This CDR3 is built from 15 residues. CDR3 nucleotides: TGTGCCAGCAGTCTGCCTGGACAGGGGGACAATGAGCAGTTCTTC. Translated: CASSLPGQGDNEQFF. Using reference TRBV28 and TRBJ2-1 for the parts outside the CDR3, the full variable domain is DVKVTQSSRYLVKRTGEKVFLECVQDMDHENMFWYRQDPGLGLRLIYFSYDVKMKEKGDIPEGYSVSREKKERFSLILESASTNQTSMYLCASSLPGQGDNEQFFGPGTRLTVL.

With respect to this clonotype: At one boundary the junction diverges from the germline segment, which might be a read error. The rearrangement joins TRBV7-7 to TRBJ2-2; D gene uncertain. Germline assignment: CDR1 SSHAT and CDR2 FNYEAQ (reference sequence). This CDR3 contains 14 residues. CDR3 DNA sequence: TGTGCTAGCAGCTTACTTTCCGGCACCGGGGAGCTGTTTTTT. Translating it yields CASSLLSGTGELFF.

The sample holds many counts of this clonotype. The CDR3 loop reads CASSFNSDTQYF. CDR3 sequence (DNA): TGTGCCAGCAGCTTTAATAGCGACACCCAGTACTTC. The chain links TRBV11-3 to TRBJ2-5; tentatively, D is TRBD2 (5 bases). CDR1 SGHNT and CDR2 YENEEA come from the germline V gene. Between the trimmed V and J ends, which lost 3 bases and 8 bases, there was a span of 10 bases. The CDR3 extends over 12 amino acids.

A word on this clonotype: This may arise from a read error, as a much more abundant clone is one base away. The CDR3 is CASSPFRNGQFF. The CDR3 bases are TGTGCCAGCAGCCCATTCCGCAATGGGCAGTTCTTC. The chain links TRBV3-1 to TRBJ2-1; D gene uncertain. This CDR3 is built from 12 residues. Germline CDR1 reads LGHDT; CDR2 reads YNNKEL (reference sequence).

V is TRBV9 and J is TRBJ2-5; 12 bases align to TRBD2. The CDR3 runs to 16 residues. Germline CDR1 reads SGDLS; CDR2 reads YYNGEE. The V segment lost 4 bases and the J segment 5 bases; nucleotides outside the gene matches: 9. CDR3 bases: TGTGCCAGCAGCACCAGACTAGCGGGAGAGGGTGAGACCCAGTACTTC. Its translation is CASSTRLAGEGETQYF.

The rearrangement joins TRBV15 to TRBJ2-3; 8 positions match TRBD1. Germline V lookup: CDR1 LNHNV, CDR2 YYDKDF (reference sequence). This CDR3 has 15 amino acids. The V segment lost 1 base and the J segment 1 base; nucleotides outside the gene matches: 1. CDR3 loop: CATSRADRGTDTQYF. CDR3 DNA sequence: TGTGCCACCAGCAGAGCGGACAGGGGCACAGATACGCAGTATTTT.